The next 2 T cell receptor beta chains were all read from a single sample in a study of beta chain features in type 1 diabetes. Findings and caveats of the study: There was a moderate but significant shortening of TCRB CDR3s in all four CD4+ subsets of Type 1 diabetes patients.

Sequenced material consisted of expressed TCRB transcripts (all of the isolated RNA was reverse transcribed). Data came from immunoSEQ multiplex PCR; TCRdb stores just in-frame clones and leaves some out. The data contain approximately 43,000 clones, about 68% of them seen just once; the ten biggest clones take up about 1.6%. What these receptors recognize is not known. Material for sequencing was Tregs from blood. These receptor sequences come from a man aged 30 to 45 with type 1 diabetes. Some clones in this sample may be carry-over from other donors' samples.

This CDR3 reads CASSRDRGYTGELFF. The DNA of the CDR3 is TGTGCCAGTAGTAGGGACAGGGGGTACACCGGGGAGCTGTTTTTT. This chain uses TRBV19 with TRBJ2-2; 11 bases agree with TRBD1. This CDR3 has 15 amino acids. Germline CDR1 LNHDA, CDR2 SQIVND (reference sequence). The ends lost 4 bases at V and 3 bases at J; junction bases unmatched: 1.

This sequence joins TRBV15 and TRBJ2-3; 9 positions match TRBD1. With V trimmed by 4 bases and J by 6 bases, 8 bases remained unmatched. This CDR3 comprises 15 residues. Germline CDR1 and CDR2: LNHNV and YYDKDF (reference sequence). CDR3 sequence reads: CATSIGTGLVDTQYF. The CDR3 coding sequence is TGTGCCACCAGCATCGGGACAGGGTTGGTGGATACGCAGTATTTT.